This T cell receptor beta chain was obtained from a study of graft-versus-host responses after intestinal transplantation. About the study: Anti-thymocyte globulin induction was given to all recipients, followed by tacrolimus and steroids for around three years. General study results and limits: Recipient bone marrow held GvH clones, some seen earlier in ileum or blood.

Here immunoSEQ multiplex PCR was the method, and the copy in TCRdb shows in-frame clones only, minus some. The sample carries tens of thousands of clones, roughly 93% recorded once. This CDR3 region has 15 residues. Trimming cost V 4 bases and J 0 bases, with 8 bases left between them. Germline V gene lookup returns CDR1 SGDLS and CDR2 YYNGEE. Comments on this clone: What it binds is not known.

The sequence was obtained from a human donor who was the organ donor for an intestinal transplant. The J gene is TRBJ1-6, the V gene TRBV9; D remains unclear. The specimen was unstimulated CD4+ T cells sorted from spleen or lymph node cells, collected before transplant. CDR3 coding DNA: TGTGCCAGCAGCCCACAGAGCTCCTATAATTCACCCCTCCACTTT. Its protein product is CASSPQSSYNSPLHF.